The 27 T cell receptor beta chains presented below share a single source sample, sequenced in a study of T cell repertoires in cytomegalovirus infection. From the reads, TCRdb called clonotypes with MiXCR, one entry per CDR3 protein. The sample lists almost 500,000 distinct CDR3 sequences; roughly 10% were seen once. Sequencing used PBMCs. The receptors were sampled from a human donor in good health (CMV status not recorded). Some clones in this sample may be carry-over from other donors' samples.

This chain uses TRBV20-1 with TRBJ2-7; D assignment may be TRBD1 or TRBD2 (5 bases each). With 4 bases removed from V and 4 bases from J, the gap between germline ends came to 14 bases. The germline CDR1 and CDR2 sequences are DFQATT and SNEGSKA (reference sequence). CDR3 size: 13 residues. CDR3 sequence reads: CSAKRDVSYEQYF. CDR3 nucleotide sequence: TGCAGTGCTAAACGGGACGTTTCTTACGAGCAGTACTTC.

There are many counts of this clonotype. This sequence joins TRBV7-2 and TRBJ2-1; D is uncertain. CDR1 is SGHTA, CDR2 FQGNSA, per germline. Trimming shortened V by 1 base and J by 5 bases, and 12 bases separated the two germline ends. The CDR3 is made up of 15 amino acids. CDR3 bases: TGTGCCAGCAGCTTAGGAGGTAACAACCACAATGAGCAGTTCTTC. It is translated as CASSLGGNNHNEQFF.

This clonotype came up a few times. CDR3 bases: TGTGCCAGCAGCTCAAGAACAGGGATCACCGGGGAGCTGTTTTTT. Its translation is CASSSRTGITGELFF. The chain couples TRBV9 to TRBJ2-2; the D gene is possibly TRBD1 (6 bases). The CDR3 is 15 amino acids. The V and J ends lost 4 bases and 4 bases respectively, with 14 bases between them. Looked up from germline, CDR1 is SGDLS and CDR2 is YYNGEE.

The sample holds many counts of this clonotype. The chain's CDR3 is CASSETGAPTPYEQYF. The CDR3 bases are TGTGCCAGCAGTGAAACGGGGGCCCCTACCCCATACGAGCAGTACTTC. The gene calls are TRBV2 and TRBJ2-7, with D perhaps given as TRBD1 or TRBD2 (6 bases each). Trimming left V 2 bases short and J 4 bases short, with 18 bases between. The CDR3 is 16 amino acids. The germline V gene has CDR1 SNHLY and CDR2 FYNNEI.

In its sample, this clonotype was seen a few times. The rearrangement joins TRBV6-2 or TRBV6-3 to TRBJ1-5; D remains unclear. CDR3 length: 15 residues. CDR1 MNHEY and CDR2 SVGEGT come from the germline V gene. The germline V and J ends were trimmed by 2 bases and 2 bases, with 10 bases remaining between them. The CDR3 nucleotides read TGTGCCAGCAGTTACGGCAGAGTAGGCAATCAGCCCCAGCATTTT. The encoded protein is CASSYGRVGNQPQHF.

This clonotype was seen ten or more times. The rearrangement links TRBV12-5 to TRBJ2-3; possible D gene TRBD2, 5 bases. The V and J ends lost 5 bases and 2 bases respectively, with 8 bases between them. The CDR3 totals 13 residues. Germline lookup yields CDR1 LGHNT and CDR2 FRNRAP. This CDR3 is CASGSGVTDTQYF. CDR3 nucleotide sequence: TGTGCTAGTGGTAGCGGCGTCACAGATACGCAGTATTTT.

This clonotype was observed at least ten times. The chain employs TRBV6-1 and TRBJ2-5; D may be TRBD2 (7 bases). The V gene lost 1 base and the J gene lost 5 bases, with 20 bases spanning the gap. Germline V gene sequence: CDR1 MNHNS, CDR2 SASEGT. The CDR3 has 17 residues. CDR3 bases: TGTGCCAGCAGTGAAGAAAGGGCGGGGGCCTTCCGGGAGACCCAGTACTTC. Amino acid sequence: CASSEERAGAFRETQYF.

In its sample, this clonotype was seen a few times. The rearrangement joins TRBV10-3 to TRBJ2-7; TRBD2 might be the D (5 bases). CDR1 is ENHRY, CDR2 SYGVKD, per germline. The germline V and J ends were trimmed by 4 bases and 2 bases, with 15 bases remaining between them. The CDR3 has 15 residues. CDR3 sequence reads: CAISAGLSDTYEQYF. DNA for the CDR3: TGTGCCATCAGTGCTGGGCTTAGCGACACCTACGAGCAGTACTTC.

This clonotype was detected only a few times. The chain carries TRBV6-1 and TRBJ2-1; TRBD2 agrees at 11 bases. The CDR3 has 15 amino acids. The V and J ends lost 1 base and 8 bases, in that order; junction bases with no gene match: 4. Germline V CDR1 and CDR2: MNHNS, SASEGT. CDR3 DNA: TGTGCCAGCAGTGAAGTTAGCGGGGGGGTCGATGAGCAGTTCTTC. Residues: CASSEVSGGVDEQFF.

V is TRBV18 and J is TRBJ1-4; possible D gene TRBD1, 6 bases. Looked up from germline, CDR1 is KGHSH and CDR2 is LQKENI. V lost 3 bases and J lost 7, with 12 bases in between. There are 14 residues in the CDR3. The CDR3 coding sequence is TGTGCCAGCTCACCCCAACAGGGAGGTGAAAAACTGTTTTTT. Translating it yields CASSPQQGGEKLFF.

This chain uses TRBV5-4 with TRBJ1-2; D possibly corresponds to TRBD1 (5 bases). V was pared by 0 bases and J by 8 bases, with 11 bases between. CDR1 is SGHNT, CDR2 YYREEE, per germline (reference sequence). The CDR3 loop spans 13 amino acids. CDR3 nucleotides: TGTGCCAGCAGCTTGGTGGTGACAGCAGGCTACACCTTC. Its translation is CASSLVVTAGYTF.

This chain uses TRBV5-6 with TRBJ1-1; D not resolved. Germline V gene lookup returns CDR1 SGHDT and CDR2 YYEEEE. The length of the CDR3 is 11 residues. Trimming took 3 bases from V and 10 from J, leaving 10 bases between them. For the CDR3, the DNA is TGTGCCAGCAGCTCCTCCGGATCAGCTTTCTTT. Its protein is CASSSSGSAFF.

This rearrangement joins TRBV13 to TRBJ2-1; 9 positions agree with TRBD1. CDR3 length: 13 amino acids. CDR1 PRHDT and CDR2 FYEKMQ come from the germline V gene (reference sequence). The J segment lost 6 bases and the V segment lost 8 bases, leaving 5 bases of the junction unmatched. The CDR3 region has the DNA TGTGCCAGCGGGACAGGGCGAGGCAATGAGCAGTTCTTC. Residues: CASGTGRGNEQFF.

This clonotype was seen a handful of times. The chain combines TRBV20-1 with TRBJ2-5; D possibly matches TRBD1 or TRBD2 (5 bases each). V lost 3 bases to trimming and J lost 5 bases, with 16 bases between them. Germline CDR1 DFQATT, CDR2 SNEGSKA (reference sequence). The CDR3 totals 14 residues. CDR3 amino acids: CSARFPGPSETQYF. In DNA form, the CDR3 reads TGCAGTGCTAGGTTTCCGGGGCCCTCGGAGACCCAGTACTTC.

The V call is TRBV7-9, the J call TRBJ2-3, with TRBD2 matching over 11 bases. The ends lost 5 bases at V and 2 bases at J; junction bases unmatched: 6. The germline CDR1 and CDR2 sequences are SEHNR and FQNEAQ (reference sequence). The CDR3 loop spans 16 amino acids. DNA for the CDR3: TGTGCCAGCAGCCTCTCACTAGCGGGAGCCACAGATACGCAGTATTTT. Amino acid sequence: CASSLSLAGATDTQYF. The full variable domain, in which reference TRBV7-9 and TRBJ2-3 provide the parts outside the CDR3, is DTGVSQNPRHKITKRGQNVTFRCDPISEHNRLYWYRQTLGQGPEFLTYFQNEAQLEKSRLLSDRFSAERPKGSFSTLEIQRTEQGDSAMYLCASSLSLAGATDTQYFGPGTRLTVL.

As for this clonotype: A read error may account for a junction end that differs from germline. This rearrangement joins TRBV11-2 to TRBJ2-7; D ambiguous. CDR3 length: 14 residues. Germline V gene sequence: CDR1 SGHAT, CDR2 FQNNGV. The CDR3 DNA reads TGTGCCAGCAGATTAGCTGGCCAACCCTACGAGCAGTACTTC. This codes for CASRLAGQPYEQYF. Based on the CDR3 plus reference TRBV11-2 and TRBJ2-7, the full variable domain is EAGVAQSPRYKIIEKRQSVAFWCNPISGHATLYWYQQILGQGPKLLIQFQNNGVVDDSQLPKDRFSAERLKGVDSTLKIQPAKLEDSAVYLCASRLAGQPYEQYFGPGTRLTVT.

The chain has TRBV29-1 and TRBJ1-2; D unresolved. CDR3 size: 11 residues. Trimming took off 4 bases at V and 4 bases at J, with 7 bases between the two ends. In germline, CDR1 is SQVTM, CDR2 ANQGSEA. The CDR3, as DNA: TGCAGCGTTGGATCCCCCTATGGCTACACCTTC. This translates into CSVGSPYGYTF.

The chain couples TRBV7-3 to TRBJ1-5; TRBD1 matches 11 bases. The CDR3 is 17 amino acids. Germline V gene data show CDR1 as SGHTA and CDR2 as FQGTGA. The V and J ends lost 4 bases and 2 bases, in that order; junction bases with no gene match: 7. This CDR3 reads CASSSGQGAVRNQPQHF. CDR3 coding DNA: TGTGCCAGCAGCTCCGGACAGGGGGCTGTCCGCAATCAGCCCCAGCATTTT.

This clonotype showed up many times. The chain carries TRBV19 and TRBJ1-1; unclear D gene. Trimming pared 5 bases from V and 1 base from J, leaving 11 bases between. The CDR3 is made up of 14 amino acids. The germline V gene encodes CDR1 LNHDA and CDR2 SQIVND (reference sequence). CDR3 region: CASSPRAGNTEAFF. CDR3 in DNA: TGTGCCAGTAGTCCCCGGGCAGGGAACACTGAAGCTTTCTTT.

This chain links TRBV6-2 or TRBV6-3 with TRBJ2-7; TRBD2 agrees at 9 bases. The CDR3 runs 15 residues. V dropped 5 bases and J dropped 3; count of bases not matched to a gene: 8. Germline V gives CDR1 MNHEY, CDR2 SVGEGT. The chain's CDR3 is CASSLRASGNYEQYF. CDR3 coding DNA: TGTGCCAGCAGTCTAAGGGCTAGCGGGAACTACGAGCAGTACTTC.

The chain carries TRBV29-1 and TRBJ2-5, with D uncertain. Trimming left V 2 bases short and J 5 bases short, with 15 bases between. The CDR3 contains 14 residues. Germline V lookup: CDR1 SQVTM, CDR2 ANQGSEA. The CDR3 nucleotides are TGCAGCGTTGAAAGCGAGCGCTCACAGGAGACCCAGTACTTC. Its protein product is CSVESERSQETQYF.

Many counts were recorded for this clonotype. The gene calls are TRBV20-1 and TRBJ2-5, with D perhaps being TRBD1 or TRBD2 (5 bases each). The CDR3 extends over 13 amino acids. Germline-derived CDR1 and CDR2 are DFQATT and SNEGSKA (reference sequence). V lost 6 bases and J lost 1, with 12 bases in between. CDR3 nucleotides: TGCAGTGCCCCCCACGGGACCCAAGAGACCCAGTACTTC. Translated, it gives CSAPHGTQETQYF.

The rearrangement links TRBV3-1 to TRBJ2-7; D is possibly TRBD1 (5 bases). Germline lookup yields CDR1 LGHDT and CDR2 YNNKEL (reference sequence). This CDR3 has 14 residues. V lost 0 bases and J lost 6, with 12 bases in between. This chain's CDR3 is CASSQDGAPREQYF. The CDR3 DNA reads as TGTGCCAGCAGCCAAGATGGGGCACCGCGCGAGCAGTACTTC.

A few counts support this clonotype. V usage is TRBV20-1 and J usage is TRBJ1-2, with 8 bases lining up with TRBD1. The germline V gene has CDR1 DFQATT and CDR2 SNEGSKA (reference sequence). J lost 13 bases, V lost 1 base, and 11 bases had no gene match. The CDR3 has 13 amino acids. CDR3 nucleotide sequence: TGCAGTGCTAGAGCAAGGACAGGGTGGACCTCCACCTTC. Its protein is CSARARTGWTSTF.

The chain recombines TRBV20-1 with TRBJ2-3, with 9 bases matching TRBD1. This CDR3 contains 15 residues. Germline V lookup: CDR1 DFQATT, CDR2 SNEGSKA (reference sequence). After removal of 0 bases from V and 4 bases from J, the junction contained 5 bases not matched to a gene. This chain's CDR3 is CSARDPGQGSDTQYF. The CDR3 DNA follows: TGCAGTGCTAGAGATCCGGGACAGGGTTCAGATACGCAGTATTTT.

This clonotype was seen only a few times. The chain uses TRBV5-4 and TRBJ2-3; 7 bases align to TRBD1. Germline trimming cut 3 bases from V and 5 bases from J; bases unmatched to any gene: 6. Germline V gene lookup returns CDR1 SGHNT and CDR2 YYREEE (reference sequence). There are 14 residues in the CDR3. Here the CDR3 DNA reads TGTGCCAGCAGCTCACAGGGGTCGGGAGATACGCAGTATTTT. This translates into CASSSQGSGDTQYF.

This clonotype was seen a few times. The rearrangement uses TRBV20-1 and TRBJ2-3, with D perhaps matching TRBD1 or TRBD2 (5 bases each). Looked up from germline, CDR1 is DFQATT and CDR2 is SNEGSKA (reference sequence). With 4 bases removed from V and 6 bases from J, the gap between germline ends came to 17 bases. This CDR3 has 14 residues. The CDR3 is CSATPSGTLDTQYF. CDR3 bases: TGCAGTGCTACCCCTTCCGGGACCCTCGATACGCAGTATTTT.